This TCR beta chain is drawn from a study of blood T cell repertoires in COVID-19. Study at large: Some COVID-19 samples were acute and others convalescent; all came from the United States, Italy and Spain. The analysed material was cDNA or gDNA that came from T cells, B-cell-depleted T cells, or PBMCs.

Original processing notes: Amplifying reference gene primers gave estimates of nucleated cell counts. The data were produced by immunoSEQ multiplex PCR, yet TCRdb's version contains in-frame clones alone and is incomplete. V and J calls and clone size are as listed in that table; D and trimming were resolved from the DNA. The repertoire holds 540,000 or so clones, with about 88% as singletons. Germline CDR1 reads MDHEN; CDR2 reads SYDVKM. The CDR3 has 14 residues. V was pared by 6 bases and J by 1 base, with 9 bases between. During active infection, Seattle patients enrolled and were then monitored through disease.

Sequencing used peripheral blood. The gene calls are TRBV28 and TRBJ1-4; D call uncertain. The clonotype originates from a woman in her 50s with COVID-19, enrolled during active disease. Here the CDR3 DNA reads TGTGCCAGCAGCCAAACACAAACTAATGAAAAACTGTTTTTT. Protein sequence: CASSQTQTNEKLFF.